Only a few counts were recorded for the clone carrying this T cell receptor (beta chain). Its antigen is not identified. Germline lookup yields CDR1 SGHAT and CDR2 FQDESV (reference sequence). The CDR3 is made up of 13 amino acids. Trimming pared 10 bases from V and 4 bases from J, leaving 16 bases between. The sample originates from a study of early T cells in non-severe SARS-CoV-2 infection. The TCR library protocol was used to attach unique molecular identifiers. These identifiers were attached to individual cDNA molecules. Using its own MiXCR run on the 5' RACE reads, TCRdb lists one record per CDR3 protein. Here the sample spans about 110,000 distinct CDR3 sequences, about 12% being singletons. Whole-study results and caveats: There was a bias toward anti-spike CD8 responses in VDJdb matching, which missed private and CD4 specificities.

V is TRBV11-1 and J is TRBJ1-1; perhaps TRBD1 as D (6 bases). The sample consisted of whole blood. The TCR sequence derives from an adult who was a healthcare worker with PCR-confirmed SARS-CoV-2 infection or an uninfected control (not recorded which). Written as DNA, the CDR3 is TGTGCCACCCTAGGGGGATGGGGCACTGAAGCTTTCTTT. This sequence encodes CATLGGWGTEAFF.